This entry lists 25 T cell receptor beta chains sequenced from one sample in a study of Tregs in tolerant kidney transplant recipients. The repertoire was sequenced with immunoSEQ multiplex PCR; TCRdb's copy has only in-frame clones and lacks some. The data show 80,000 or so clones, with 90% to 95% seen just once and about 1.6% held by the top ten. Mixed chimerism was transient after nonmyeloablative marrow transplants from related graft donors. The sample in question was CD4+ T cells from blood (PBMCs), obtained 24 months after the transplant. These receptors all stem from a human patient who received a combined kidney and bone marrow transplant. The graft donor may have contributed some T cells.

This CDR3 is CSVGDRSKNIQYF. CDR3 in DNA: TGCAGCGTTGGGGACAGATCCAAAAACATTCAGTACTTC. The chain carries TRBV29-1 and TRBJ2-4; TRBD1 matches at 7 bases. CDR3 length: 13 residues. Germline lookup yields CDR1 SQVTM and CDR2 ANQGSEA. The ends lost 4 bases at V and 2 bases at J; junction bases unmatched: 2.

This clone came up once. The identical CDR3 is also encoded by other nucleotide sequences in the sample. The chain couples TRBV15 to TRBJ2-5; 7 bases are a match to TRBD1. This CDR3 has 15 residues. With 0 bases clipped from V and 2 bases from J, the junction kept 3 bases outside the gene matches. Germline loops: CDR1 LNHNV, CDR2 YYDKDF (reference sequence). The CDR3 is CATSRDPGQQETQYF. CDR3 DNA: TGTGCCACCAGCAGAGACCCGGGACAGCAAGAGACCCAGTACTTC.

In this sample, this clone turned up once. Other DNA variants within this sample encode the same CDR3. The V gene is TRBV4-2, the J gene TRBJ1-6; 7 nucleotides agree with TRBD1. Germline CDR1 reads LGHNA; CDR2 reads YNFKEQ. With 2 bases clipped from V and 7 bases from J, the junction kept 5 bases outside the gene matches. There are 15 residues in the CDR3. The CDR3: CASSQLGQSNSPLHF. The CDR3 DNA is TGTGCCAGCAGCCAATTGGGACAGAGCAATTCACCCCTCCACTTT.

The count of this clone is one. The chain is built from TRBV4-3 and TRBJ1-2; D remains unclear. The CDR3 consists of 15 residues. V was pared by 6 bases and J by 2 bases, with 16 bases between. Germline assignment: CDR1 LGHNA and CDR2 YSLEER. The CDR3 loop reads CASSYGFIGNYGYTF. In nucleotides, the CDR3 is TGCGCCAGCAGTTACGGGTTTATTGGGAACTATGGCTACACCTTC.

The genes are TRBV7-3 and TRBJ2-3; the D is unclear. The CDR3 spans 12 residues. Germline CDR1 reads SGHTA; CDR2 reads FQGTGA. V was shortened by 4 bases and J by 8 bases, with 10 bases between the two germline ends. CDR3 sequence reads: CASSSNSFTQYF. Written as DNA, the CDR3 is TGTGCCAGCAGCTCAAACTCTTTTACGCAGTATTTT.

The chain links TRBV4-3 to TRBJ2-6, with 16 positions matching TRBD2. Germline CDR1 and CDR2: LGHNA and YSLEER. This CDR3 has 19 residues. V dropped 3 bases and J dropped 3; count of bases not matched to a gene: 5. The CDR3 sequence: CASSHRGTSGRGGANVLTF. As DNA, the CDR3 is TGCGCCAGCAGCCATAGAGGGACTAGCGGGAGGGGTGGGGCCAACGTCCTGACTTTC.

V is TRBV29-1 and J is TRBJ2-1, with 8 bases matching TRBD1. Germline values: CDR1 SQVTM, CDR2 ANQGSEA. The CDR3 has 13 amino acids. The V segment lost 7 bases and the J segment 0 bases; nucleotides outside the gene matches: 2. CDR3 loop: CSAGQDSYNEQFF. CDR3 bases: TGCAGCGCGGGACAGGACTCCTACAATGAGCAGTTCTTC.

This chain joins TRBV7-2 and TRBJ2-7; TRBD2 matches at 7 bases. This CDR3 is built from 15 residues. V shed 2 bases and J 0 bases; nucleotides not matched to a gene: 4. Germline assignment: CDR1 SGHTA and CDR2 FQGNSA. The CDR3 DNA sequence: TGTGCCAGCAGCTTACAGCGGGGAAGCTCCTACGAGCAGTACTTC. Its protein product is CASSLQRGSSYEQYF.

The chain is built from TRBV13 and TRBJ1-2; tentatively, D is TRBD1 (5 bases). Germline loops: CDR1 PRHDT, CDR2 FYEKMQ (reference sequence). This CDR3 has 14 amino acids. V lost 2 bases, J lost 3 bases, and 10 bases lay in between. CDR3 DNA sequence: TGTGCCAGCAGCTTAAAACAGGCATACTATGGCTACACCTTC. As protein: CASSLKQAYYGYTF.

This clone was detected once. The chain carries TRBV6-1 and TRBJ1-1; 7 bases are shared with TRBD1. Germline V gives CDR1 MNHNS, CDR2 SASEGT. The CDR3 has 12 amino acids. With 4 bases clipped from V and 8 bases from J, the junction kept 4 bases outside the gene matches. CDR3 DNA: TGTGCCAGCAGTGCAAACAGGGGCGAAGCTTTCTTT. It yields the protein CASSANRGEAFF.

The chain couples TRBV7-8 to TRBJ2-7; 9 bases fit TRBD1. Germline V gene lookup returns CDR1 SGHVS and CDR2 FQNEAQ. V trimming: 6 bases; J trimming: 1 base; junction bases outside the gene matches: 7. This CDR3 spans 15 amino acids. CDR3 loop: CASRPPGTGSYEQYF. DNA for the CDR3: TGTGCCAGCAGGCCGCCCGGGACAGGGTCCTACGAGCAGTACTTC. The variable domain in full, with the rest retrieved from reference TRBV7-8 and TRBJ2-7, is GAGVSQSPRYKVAKRGQDVALRCDPISGHVSLFWYQQALGQGPEFLTYFQNEAQLDKSGLPSDRFFAERPEGSVSTLKIQRTQQEDSAVYLCASRPPGTGSYEQYFGPGTRLTVT.

This chain connects TRBV19 to TRBJ1-5, with TRBD1 identical over 8 bases. The CDR3 totals 14 residues. The germline gives CDR1 LNHDA, CDR2 SQIVND (reference sequence). The V gene end was trimmed by 5 bases and the J gene end by 5 bases; junction bases not matched to a gene: 5. The CDR3 protein is CASSVGQGYQPQHF. The CDR3 DNA follows: TGTGCCAGTAGTGTAGGACAGGGATATCAGCCCCAGCATTTT.

The chain joins TRBV28 to TRBJ2-1, with 9 bases identical to TRBD2. Germline trimming cut 5 bases from V and 7 bases from J; bases unmatched to any gene: 6. The CDR3 runs to 14 residues. Germline loops: CDR1 MDHEN, CDR2 SYDVKM. In DNA form, the CDR3 reads TGTGCCAGCAGTGCTAGCGGGGTACAGAATGAGCAGTTCTTC. It specifies CASSASGVQNEQFF.

The chain combines TRBV9 with TRBJ1-1, with D possibly matching TRBD1 (5 bases). Trimming removed 4 bases from V and 1 base from J, with 11 bases in between. CDR1 and CDR2 (germline): SGDLS, YYNGEE. The CDR3 spans 14 residues. The CDR3 region is CASSPIQGNTEAFF. Here the CDR3 DNA reads TGTGCCAGCAGCCCGATCCAGGGGAACACTGAAGCTTTCTTT. The variable domain in full, with the rest retrieved from reference TRBV9 and TRBJ1-1, is DSGVTQTPKHLITATGQRVTLRCSPRSGDLSVYWYQQSLDQGLQFLIQYYNGEERAKGNILERFSAQQFPDLHSELNLSSLELGDSALYFCASSPIQGNTEAFFGQGTRLTVV.

This chain connects TRBV5-1 to TRBJ2-5, with TRBD1 matching 8 bases. With 6 bases clipped from V and 5 bases from J, the junction kept 3 bases outside the gene matches. This CDR3 is 12 amino acids long. Germline CDR1 and CDR2: SGHRS and YFSETQ. The chain's CDR3 is CASTDRAETQYF. CDR3 coding DNA: TGCGCCAGCACGGACAGGGCCGAGACCCAGTACTTC.

This chain uses TRBV20-1 with TRBJ2-5; possibly TRBD2 for D (5 bases). Trimming stripped 3 bases from V and 7 bases from J, with 6 bases between. Germline V CDR1 and CDR2: DFQATT, SNEGSKA (reference sequence). The CDR3 is 10 residues long. CDR3 protein: CSASRGTQYF. CDR3 bases: TGCAGTGCTAGTCGGGGGACCCAGTACTTC.

The chain uses TRBV27 and TRBJ2-7, with a tentative D call TRBD2 (7 bases). Germline loops: CDR1 MNHEY, CDR2 SMNVEV (reference sequence). V gave up 3 bases and J gave up 6 bases, with 9 bases separating them. The CDR3 covers 12 residues. In DNA, the CDR3 is TGTGCCAGCAGTTTGGGAGGGGGCGAGCAGTACTTC. This sequence encodes CASSLGGGEQYF.

The chain employs TRBV5-1 and TRBJ2-7; D is unresolved. Germline-derived CDR1 and CDR2 are SGHRS and YFSETQ. V was trimmed by 3 bases and J by 2 bases, leaving 6 bases between them. There are 12 residues in the CDR3. As DNA, the CDR3 is TGCGCCAGCAGCTCTGCTACCTACGAGCAGTACTTC. It codes for CASSSATYEQYF.

V gene TRBV9 combines with J gene TRBJ1-2; TRBD1 aligns across 8 bases. Germline V gene sequence: CDR1 SGDLS, CDR2 YYNGEE. The V gene end was trimmed by 3 bases and the J gene end by 2 bases; junction bases not matched to a gene: 6. CDR3 length equals 15 residues. The CDR3 here is CASSAGTGGNYGYTF. Written as DNA, the CDR3 is TGTGCCAGCAGCGCAGGGACAGGAGGAAACTATGGCTACACCTTC.

CDR3 sequence reads: CATSRDRGGTNEKLFF. CDR3 DNA sequence: TGTGCCACCAGCAGGGACAGGGGTGGGACTAATGAAAAACTGTTTTTT. V gene TRBV15 combines with J gene TRBJ1-4; 9 bases map to TRBD1. Trimming removed 3 bases from V and 2 bases from J; junction bases left unmatched: 4. CDR1 is LNHNV and CDR2 is YYDKDF in the germline V gene (reference sequence). The CDR3 contains 16 residues.

The chain links TRBV19 to TRBJ1-2; maybe TRBD1 (6 bases). CDR3 length: 15 amino acids. The ends were cut back, 9 bases at V and 4 bases at J, with 21 bases in the middle. CDR1 LNHDA and CDR2 SQIVND come from the germline V gene (reference sequence). The CDR3: CASRTGPRGSYGYTF. The DNA of the CDR3 is TGTGCCAGCCGAACCGGGCCGAGGGGGTCCTATGGCTACACCTTC.

The chain employs TRBV6-5 and TRBJ2-2, with TRBD2 as a possible D gene (5 bases). With 11 bases removed from V and 4 bases from J, the gap between germline ends came to 17 bases. This CDR3 is 14 amino acids long. CDR1 and CDR2 from the germline V gene are MNHEY and SVGAGI. In DNA, the CDR3 is TGTGCCTGTTCCCTGGGAGTGGGCACCGGGGAGCTGTTTTTT. Translation gives CACSLGVGTGELFF.

The V call is TRBV4-2, the J call TRBJ1-2, with a tentative D call TRBD1 (6 bases). The CDR3 contains 14 residues. Trimming shortened V by 4 bases and J by 3 bases, and 12 bases separated the two germline ends. The germline V gene encodes CDR1 LGHNA and CDR2 YNFKEQ. CDR3: CASSLNPGDYGYTF. CDR3 nucleotides: TGTGCCAGCAGCCTAAACCCAGGGGACTATGGCTACACCTTC.

CDR3 sequence: CASSSHRDRGYEQYF. CDR3 nucleotide sequence: TGTGCCAGCAGCTCACACCGGGACAGGGGGTACGAGCAGTACTTC. This rearrangement joins TRBV7-3 to TRBJ2-7, with 11 positions matching TRBD1. The CDR3 contains 15 residues. Losses at the gene ends were 4 bases for V and 4 bases for J; bases not matched to a gene: 6. The germline V gene has CDR1 SGHTA and CDR2 FQGTGA.

The chain combines TRBV19 with TRBJ2-2; a weak D match, TRBD1 (6 bases). The CDR3 is 16 residues long. Per germline, CDR1 LNHDA and CDR2 SQIVND (reference sequence). V lost 6 bases and J lost 2, with 16 bases in between. CDR3 sequence reads: CASRKRGTTNTGELFF. For the CDR3, the DNA is TGTGCCAGTAGAAAAAGGGGGACCACAAACACCGGGGAGCTGTTTTTT.